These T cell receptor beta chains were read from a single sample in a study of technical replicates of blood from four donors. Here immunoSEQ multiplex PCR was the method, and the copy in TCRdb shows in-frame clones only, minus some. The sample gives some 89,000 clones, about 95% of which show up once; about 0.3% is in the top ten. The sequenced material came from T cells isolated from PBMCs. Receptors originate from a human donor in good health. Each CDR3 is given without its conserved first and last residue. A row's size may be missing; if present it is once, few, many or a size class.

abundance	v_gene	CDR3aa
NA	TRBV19	ASSSRRIQRQSEQPQH
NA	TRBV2	ASSRAGINEQF
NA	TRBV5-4	AMHRETNYGYT
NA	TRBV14	ASSQGQGAMQPQH
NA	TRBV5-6	ASSLSAGLQETQY
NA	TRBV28	ASRTRPANYGYT
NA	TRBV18	ASSPPQGWNQPQH
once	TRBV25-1	ASSELRQSYGYT
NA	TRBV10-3	AISEPLAGVNNEQF
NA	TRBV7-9	ASSLFVEGELF
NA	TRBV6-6	ASRSGTSGRYEQF
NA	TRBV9	ASSGSGGPFADTQY
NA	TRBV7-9	ASTSGVLF
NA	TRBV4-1	ASSRAGSVTDTQY
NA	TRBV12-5	ASGSPPGEQKETQY
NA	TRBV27	ASSLRGLTDTQY
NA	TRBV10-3	AISESPGGTGDTQY
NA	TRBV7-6	ASSTTRARGGYT
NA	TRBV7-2	ASSLPVYTEAF
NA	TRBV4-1	ASSQAGQGPYEQY
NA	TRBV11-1	ASSISLTGSGSNEAF
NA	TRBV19	ASSRGLLNYGYT
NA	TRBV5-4	ASMPSRSQETQY
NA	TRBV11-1	ASSVFGQDSTDTQY
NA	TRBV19	ASSQKWSSYEQY
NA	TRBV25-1	ASSERERESGELF
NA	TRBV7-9	ATPATSGTHEQF
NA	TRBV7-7	ASSQTGAGNTIY
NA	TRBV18	ASSPLPGQGTEAF
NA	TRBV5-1	ASSLRQIKETQY